Below, 2 T cell receptor beta chains from the same sample are listed, as sequenced in a study of T cell repertoires in cytomegalovirus infection. These receptors' targets are unknown. In TCRdb, the reads were re-called with MiXCR into one record per CDR3 protein. The top ten hold 10% to 15% of the sample, which has roughly 920,000 distinct CDR3 sequences, roughly 30% seen once. The sample in question was cultured CD8+ T cells from PBMCs, obtained from culture after CMV antigen stimulation. These receptors originate from a human donor in good health (CMV status not recorded). Some clones in this sample may be carry-over from other donors' samples.

This clonotype was seen only a few times. The CDR3, as DNA: TGTGCCAGCAGCTCCGCTGGGGAAAGGGACTACGAGCAGTACTTC. It translates to CASSSAGERDYEQYF. The chain joins TRBV7-3 to TRBJ2-7; D gene unclear. V lost 4 bases and J 3 bases, leaving 16 bases between the germline ends. Germline CDR1 is SGHTA and CDR2 is FQGTGA. The CDR3 extends over 15 amino acids.

This clonotype was detected many times. This rearrangement joins TRBV7-6 to TRBJ2-1; 10 positions match TRBD2. V lost 0 bases and J lost 7; bases outside the gene matches: 6. The CDR3 is made up of 16 amino acids. Germline V lookup: CDR1 SGHVS, CDR2 FNYEAQ. The CDR3 DNA follows: TGTGCCAGCAGCTTAGCGCAGCGGGGGGGCGTAAATGAGCAGTTCTTC. Amino acids: CASSLAQRGGVNEQFF.